This T cell receptor (beta chain) was recorded in a study of regulatory T cells in long-lasting Graves disease. Both iRepertoire HTBI primers and Arm-PCR of CDR3 regions were used to build the TCR beta libraries. A single record per CDR3 protein comes from TCRdb applying MiXCR to the multiplex PCR reads. The sample has around 460,000 distinct CDR3 sequences; about 22% are singletons. This CDR3 comprises 16 residues. Germline V gene data show CDR1 as MNHEY and CDR2 as SVGEGT. Trimming cost V 2 bases and J 4 bases, with 17 bases left between them. As for time point: persistent/refractory GD, antithyroid drugs over 5 years with positive TRAb. The TCR library used RNA extracted from PBMCs.

This specimen consisted of peripheral blood mononuclear cells (PBMCs), obtained when the disease was refractory, from a patient treated with antithyroid drugs. This chain uses TRBV6-2 or TRBV6-3 with TRBJ1-2, with D hard to call. The sequence was obtained from a female donor with Graves disease. CDR3 nucleotide sequence: TGTGCCAGCAGTTACCCGACGGGTCTTGGCGGCTATGGCTACACCTTC. Its protein product is CASSYPTGLGGYGYTF.